This T cell receptor beta chain came from a study of cytomegalovirus exposure and HLA in healthy donors. Study-wide results and caveats: Most TCR sequences were rare, but some public TCRs occurred in many donors. A likely sequencing artifact accounted for one observed cluster of highly shared sequence variants.

The CDR3 runs 15 residues. Between the trimmed V and J ends, which lost 3 bases and 6 bases, there was a span of 13 bases. Germline CDR1 and CDR2: SGHRS and YFSETQ. With respect to this clone: Its antigen remains unidentified.

60 Vbeta and 13 Jbeta primers were used in PCR. Repertoires were generated with immunoSEQ multiplex PCR, while TCRdb's copy carries only in-frame clones and drops some. The sample lists over 100,000 clones, 63% occurring once. Sequenced input: PBMCs. The source is a man aged 40-55 years in good health and CMV-seropositive. The rearrangement joins TRBV5-1 to TRBJ1-6, with a tentative D call TRBD1 (6 bases). The CDR3 protein is CASSSGQTSNSPLHF. CDR3 nucleotides: TGCGCCAGCAGCTCAGGACAGACCTCTAATTCACCCCTCCACTTT.